Below, 6 T cell receptor beta chains from the same sample are listed, as sequenced in a study of technical replicates of blood from a handful of donors. Assay: immunoSEQ multiplex PCR; the TCRdb copy retains only in-frame clones and omits some. The repertoire consists of about 79,000 clones, with about 91% occurring once and the leading ten covering about 0.35%. Sequencing was carried out using T cells isolated from PBMCs. These receptors originate from a human donor in good health. Some clones in this sample may be carry-over from other donors' samples.

This chain links TRBV6-1 with TRBJ2-3; perhaps TRBD2 as D (6 bases). Looked up from germline, CDR1 is MNHNS and CDR2 is SASEGT. Trimming removed 7 bases from V and 1 base from J, with 12 bases in between. The CDR3 runs to 14 residues. CDR3 nucleotide sequence: TGTGCCAGCACGGAGGGTTGGGGCACAGATACGCAGTATTTT. Its translation: CASTEGWGTDTQYF.

As to this clone: Germline and junction disagree at one end, which may indicate a read error. The chain has TRBV7-2 and TRBJ2-1; D is unclear. CDR1 and CDR2 (germline): SGHTA, FQGNSA. There are 17 residues in the CDR3. This chain's CDR3 is CASSVAIYEAGYNEQFF. CDR3 nucleotides: TGTGCCAGCAGCGTAGCCATTTATGAGGCCGGCTACAATGAGCAGTTCTTC.

This chain uses TRBV4-2 with TRBJ1-6; TRBD1 agrees at 11 bases. The CDR3 has 15 residues. Trimming removed 1 base from V and 10 bases from J; junction bases left unmatched: 3. Germline V lookup: CDR1 LGHNA, CDR2 YNFKEQ. As DNA, the CDR3 is TGTGCCAGCAGCCAAGCCGGGACAGGGGGATCACCCCTCCACTTT. Its protein product is CASSQAGTGGSPLHF.

The chain employs TRBV2 and TRBJ1-2; the match to TRBD1 covers 9 bases. After removal of 5 bases from V and 4 bases from J, the junction contained 2 bases not matched to a gene. This CDR3 is built from 13 residues. Germline CDR1 and CDR2: SNHLY and FYNNEI. CDR3 DNA sequence: TGTGCCAGCAGTCTGGGACAGGGCTATGGCTACACCTTC. This codes for CASSLGQGYGYTF.

The rearrangement uses TRBV4-1 and TRBJ1-5, with a tentative D call TRBD1 (6 bases). CDR3 size: 17 residues. The V end lost 2 bases, the J end lost 0 bases, and 14 bases lay between the germline ends. CDR1 MGHRA and CDR2 YSYEKL come from the germline V gene. The CDR3 is CASSQTPGQLSNQPQHF. As DNA, the CDR3 is TGCGCCAGCAGCCAAACTCCGGGACAACTTAGCAATCAGCCCCAGCATTTT.

This clone was observed once. The rearrangement joins TRBV6-5 to TRBJ1-5, with 9 nucleotides matching TRBD1. CDR1 and CDR2 (germline): MNHEY, SVGAGI. V trimming: 4 bases; J trimming: 5 bases; junction bases outside the gene matches: 0. This CDR3 is 13 amino acids long. The CDR3 sequence: CASSWTGDQPQHF. The DNA of the CDR3 is TGTGCCAGCAGTTGGACAGGGGATCAGCCCCAGCATTTT.